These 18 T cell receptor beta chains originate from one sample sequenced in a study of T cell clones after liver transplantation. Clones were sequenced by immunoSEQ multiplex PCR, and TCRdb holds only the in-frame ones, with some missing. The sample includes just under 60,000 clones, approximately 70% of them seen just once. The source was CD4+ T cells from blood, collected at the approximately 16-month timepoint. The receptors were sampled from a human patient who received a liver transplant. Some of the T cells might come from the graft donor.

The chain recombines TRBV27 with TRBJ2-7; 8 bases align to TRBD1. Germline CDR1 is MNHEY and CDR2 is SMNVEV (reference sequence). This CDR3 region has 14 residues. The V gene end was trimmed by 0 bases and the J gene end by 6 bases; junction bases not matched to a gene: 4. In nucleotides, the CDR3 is TGTGCCAGCAGTTTATCGACAGGGGTGGGCGAGCAGTACTTC. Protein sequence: CASSLSTGVGEQYF.

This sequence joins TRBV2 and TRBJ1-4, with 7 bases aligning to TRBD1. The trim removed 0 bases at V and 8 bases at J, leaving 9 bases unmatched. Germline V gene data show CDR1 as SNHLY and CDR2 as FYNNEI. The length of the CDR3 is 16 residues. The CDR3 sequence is CASSEAPKGAGEKLFF. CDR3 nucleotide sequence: TGTGCCAGCAGTGAAGCCCCAAAGGGGGCAGGGGAAAAACTGTTTTTT.

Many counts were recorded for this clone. The CDR3 loop reads CASSRTGGDEKLFF. The CDR3 DNA reads TGTGCCAGCAGTCGGACAGGGGGGGATGAAAAACTGTTTTTT. The chain combines TRBV28 with TRBJ1-4; 10 bases match TRBD1. Germline V gives CDR1 MDHEN, CDR2 SYDVKM. The CDR3 contains 14 residues. J gave up 6 bases and V 5 bases, and 3 bases lay outside the gene matches.

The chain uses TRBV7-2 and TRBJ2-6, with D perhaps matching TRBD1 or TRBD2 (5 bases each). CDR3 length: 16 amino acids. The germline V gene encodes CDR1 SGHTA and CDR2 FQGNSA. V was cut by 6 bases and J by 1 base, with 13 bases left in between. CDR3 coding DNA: TGTGCCAGCAGACGCAGGGAGCTGTCTGGGGCCAACGTCCTGACTTTC. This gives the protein CASRRRELSGANVLTF.

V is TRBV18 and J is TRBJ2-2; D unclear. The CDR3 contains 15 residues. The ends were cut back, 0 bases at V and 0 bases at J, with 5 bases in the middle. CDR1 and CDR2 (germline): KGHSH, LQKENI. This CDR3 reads CASSPPNTNTGELFF. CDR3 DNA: TGTGCCAGCTCACCACCGAACACGAACACCGGGGAGCTGTTTTTT.

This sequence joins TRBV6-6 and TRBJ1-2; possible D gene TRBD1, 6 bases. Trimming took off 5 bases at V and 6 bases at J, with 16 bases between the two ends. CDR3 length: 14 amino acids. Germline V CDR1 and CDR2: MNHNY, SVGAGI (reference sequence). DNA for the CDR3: TGTGCCAGCAGTGGACGACAGGCTAGGGATGGCTACACCTTC. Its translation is CASSGRQARDGYTF.

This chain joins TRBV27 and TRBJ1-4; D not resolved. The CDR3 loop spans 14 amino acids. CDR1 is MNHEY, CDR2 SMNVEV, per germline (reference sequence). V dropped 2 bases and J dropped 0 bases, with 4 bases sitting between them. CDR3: CASSLAATNEKLFF. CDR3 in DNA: TGTGCCAGCAGTTTAGCCGCAACTAATGAAAAACTGTTTTTT.

CDR3 sequence: CASSQQGASEKLFF. CDR3 coding DNA: TGTGCCAGCAGCCAGCAGGGGGCGAGTGAAAAACTGTTTTTT. The chain joins TRBV5-4 to TRBJ1-4; 8 bases fit TRBD1. In germline, CDR1 is SGHNT, CDR2 YYREEE (reference sequence). This CDR3 comprises 14 residues. Losses at the gene ends were 4 bases for V and 7 bases for J; bases not matched to a gene: 6.

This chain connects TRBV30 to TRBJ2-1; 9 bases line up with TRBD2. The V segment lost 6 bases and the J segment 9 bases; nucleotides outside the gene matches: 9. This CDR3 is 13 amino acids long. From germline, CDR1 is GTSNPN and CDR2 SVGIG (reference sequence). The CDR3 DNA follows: TGTGCCTGCCATGGCGGGGGGGCCGTTGAGCAGTTCTTC. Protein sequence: CACHGGGAVEQFF.

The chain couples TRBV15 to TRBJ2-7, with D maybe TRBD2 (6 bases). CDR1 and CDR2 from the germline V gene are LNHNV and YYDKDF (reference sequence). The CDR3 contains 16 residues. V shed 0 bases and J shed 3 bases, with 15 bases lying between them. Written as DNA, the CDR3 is TGTGCCACCAGCAGAGATCCGGGGACTTTCAACTACGAGCAGTACTTC. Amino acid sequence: CATSRDPGTFNYEQYF. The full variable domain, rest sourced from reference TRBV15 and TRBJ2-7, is DAMVIQNPRYQVTQFGKPVTLSCSQTLNHNVMYWYQQKSSQAPKLLFHYYDKDFNNEADTPDNFQSRRPNTSFCFLDIRSPGLGDTAMYLCATSRDPGTFNYEQYFGPGTRLTVT.

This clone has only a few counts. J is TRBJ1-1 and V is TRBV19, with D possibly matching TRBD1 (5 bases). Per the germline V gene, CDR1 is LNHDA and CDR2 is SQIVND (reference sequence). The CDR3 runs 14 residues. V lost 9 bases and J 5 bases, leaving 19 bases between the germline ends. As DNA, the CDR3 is TGTGCCAGCCAGACCGATCAGGGATGGACTGAAGCTTTCTTT. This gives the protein CASQTDQGWTEAFF.

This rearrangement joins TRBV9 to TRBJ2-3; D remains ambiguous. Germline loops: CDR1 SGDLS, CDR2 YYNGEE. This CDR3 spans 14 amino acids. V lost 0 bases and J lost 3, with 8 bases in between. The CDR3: CASSVESGTDTQYF. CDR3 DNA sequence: TGTGCCAGCAGCGTAGAGTCCGGGACAGATACGCAGTATTTT. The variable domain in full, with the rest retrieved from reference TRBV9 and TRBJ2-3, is DSGVTQTPKHLITATGQRVTLRCSPRSGDLSVYWYQQSLDQGLQFLIQYYNGEERAKGNILERFSAQQFPDLHSELNLSSLELGDSALYFCASSVESGTDTQYFGPGTRLTVL.

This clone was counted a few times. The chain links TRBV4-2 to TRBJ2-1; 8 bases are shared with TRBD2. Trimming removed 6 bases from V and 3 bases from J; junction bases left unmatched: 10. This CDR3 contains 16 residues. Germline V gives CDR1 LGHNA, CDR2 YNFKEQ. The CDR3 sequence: CASSPTSASLYNEQFF. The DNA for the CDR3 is TGTGCCAGCAGTCCGACTAGCGCCTCCCTCTACAATGAGCAGTTCTTC.

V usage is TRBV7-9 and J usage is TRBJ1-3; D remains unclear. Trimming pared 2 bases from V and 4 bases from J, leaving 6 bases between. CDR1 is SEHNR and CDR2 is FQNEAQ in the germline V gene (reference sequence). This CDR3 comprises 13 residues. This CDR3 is CASSLNSGNTIYF. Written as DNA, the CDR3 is TGTGCCAGCAGCTTAAATTCGGGAAACACCATATATTTT.

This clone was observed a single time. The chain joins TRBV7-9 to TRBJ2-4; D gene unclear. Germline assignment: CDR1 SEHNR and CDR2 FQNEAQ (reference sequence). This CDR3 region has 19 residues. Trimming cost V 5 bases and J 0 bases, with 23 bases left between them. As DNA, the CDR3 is TGTGCCAGCAGCCCGCCCGACGGAGCGCGAGCTCTAGCCAAAAACATTCAGTACTTC. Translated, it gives CASSPPDGARALAKNIQYF.

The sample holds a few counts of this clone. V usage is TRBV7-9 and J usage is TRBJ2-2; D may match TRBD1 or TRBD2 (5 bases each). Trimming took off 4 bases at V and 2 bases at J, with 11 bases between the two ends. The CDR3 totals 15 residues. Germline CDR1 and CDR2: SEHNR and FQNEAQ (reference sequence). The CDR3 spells CASSYGTANTGELFF. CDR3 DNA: TGTGCCAGCAGCTACGGGACGGCCAACACCGGGGAGCTGTTTTTT.

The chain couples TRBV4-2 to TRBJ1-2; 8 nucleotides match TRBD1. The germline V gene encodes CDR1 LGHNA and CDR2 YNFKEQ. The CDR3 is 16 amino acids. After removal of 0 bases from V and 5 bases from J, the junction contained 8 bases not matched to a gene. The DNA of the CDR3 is TGTGCCAGCAGCCAAGAAAGACAGGGGAATAAGTATGGCTACACCTTC. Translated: CASSQERQGNKYGYTF.

CDR3 nucleotide sequence: TGTGCCAGCAGCGAGAATTACCTGACGGGTCGCGAGCAGTACTTC. It translates to CASSENYLTGREQYF. V gene TRBV28 combines with J gene TRBJ2-7; unclear D gene. The germline CDR1 and CDR2 sequences are MDHEN and SYDVKM. This CDR3 region has 15 residues. Trimming cost V 6 bases and J 6 bases, with 21 bases left between them.